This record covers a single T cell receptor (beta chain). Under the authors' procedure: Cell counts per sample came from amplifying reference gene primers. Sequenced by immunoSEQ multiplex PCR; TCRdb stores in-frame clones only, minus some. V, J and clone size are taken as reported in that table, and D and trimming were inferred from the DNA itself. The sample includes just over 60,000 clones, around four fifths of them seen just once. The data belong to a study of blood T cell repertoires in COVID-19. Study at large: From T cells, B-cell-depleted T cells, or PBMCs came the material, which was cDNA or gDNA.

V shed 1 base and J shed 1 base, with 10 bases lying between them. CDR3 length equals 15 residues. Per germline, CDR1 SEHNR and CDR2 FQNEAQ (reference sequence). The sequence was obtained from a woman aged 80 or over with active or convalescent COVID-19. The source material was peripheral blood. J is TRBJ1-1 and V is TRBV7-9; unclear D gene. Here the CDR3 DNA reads TGTGCCAGCAGCTTAGGTAGCAGCTCGAACACTGAAGCTTTCTTT. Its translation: CASSLGSSSNTEAFF.